These T cell receptor beta chains were read from a single sample in a study of shared clonotypes between healthy human individuals. Sequencing used immunoSEQ multiplex PCR; TCRdb keeps in-frame clones, though not all of them. The sample has roughly 650,000 clones, approximately 97% seen once. Sequencing was performed on naive CD4+ T cells sorted from blood. The receptors derive from a woman aged 30 to 39 in good health. The CDR3 runs from the conserved cysteine through the conserved F or W. The D gene is left open where the match is weak. Clone sizes are given selectively: once, few, many, or a class where the clone is expanded.

cdr3_nt	cdr3_aa	v_call	j_call	clone_size	d_call
TGTGCCAGCAGCAATCGCCCCAGGGGTCGGACTGAAGCTTTCTTT	CASSNRPRGRTEAFF	TRBV5-6	TRBJ1-1	once	-
TGTGCCAGCAGCTTAGACCCAGACGAGCAGTACTTC	CASSLDPDEQYF	TRBV11-2	TRBJ2-7	-	-
TGTGCCAGTAGAACTATCGGGTCGCGCGAGCAGTACTTC	CASRTIGSREQYF	TRBV19	TRBJ2-7	-	-
TGTGCCAGCAGTTACGCGGGGCAGCAGCCCCAGCATTTT	CASSYAGQQPQHF	TRBV6-5	TRBJ1-5	-	-
TGCGCCAGCAGCTTGTCCCGCGGGGCGAGCTCCTACGAGCAGTACTTC	CASSLSRGASSYEQYF	TRBV5-1	TRBJ2-7	-	-
TGTGCCAGCAGTTTAGAAGGGACAGAGAACTATGGCTACACCTTC	CASSLEGTENYGYTF	TRBV28	TRBJ1-2	-	TRBD1
TGTGCCAGCTCCCCGACGGGACAGCGGTACGAAAAACTGTTTTTT	CASSPTGQRYEKLFF	TRBV18	TRBJ1-4	once	TRBD1
TGTGCCAGCAGTGAAATACGGACTACCAATGAGCAGTTCTTC	CASSEIRTTNEQFF	TRBV2	TRBJ2-1	-	-
TGTGCCAGCAGCTTACTCCAGGGCCCCACCATATATTTT	CASSLLQGPTIYF	TRBV11-2	TRBJ1-3	-	-
TGTGCCAGCAGCGTCCCGTACAGCGTCTCTGGGGCCAACGTCCTGACTTTC	CASSVPYSVSGANVLTF	TRBV9	TRBJ2-6	-	-
TGTGCCAGCAGCTTGTCGTTGAGGGCGCCACCGTATGGCTACACCTTC	CASSLSLRAPPYGYTF	TRBV5-6	TRBJ1-2	once	-
TGTGCCAGCAGGGGCACGGGGCGAACCTACGAGCAGTACTTC	CASRGTGRTYEQYF	TRBV28	TRBJ2-7	-	-
TGTGCCAGCAGCTATCTCGGCATACGAAACGATAACTATGGCTACACCTTC	CASSYLGIRNDNYGYTF	TRBV28	TRBJ1-2	-	-
TGTGCCAGCAGCAAAGTTCTGGGAGACGGTGGTAATGAAAAACTGTTTTTT	CASSKVLGDGGNEKLFF	TRBV21-1	TRBJ1-4	-	-
TGTGCCAGCAACCCCTCGGAGCGGGGACCCTACGAGCAGTACTTC	CASNPSERGPYEQYF	TRBV2	TRBJ2-7	-	TRBD2
TGTGCCAGCCGGGACAGAACCGGGGCCAACGTCCTGACTTTC	CASRDRTGANVLTF	TRBV6-5	TRBJ2-6	-	TRBD1
TGCGCCAGCAGCCAAGCAATGGGGCGATACTACGAGCAGTACTTC	CASSQAMGRYYEQYF	TRBV4-1	TRBJ2-7	-	-
TGTGCCAGTAAGGGGCAGGGAGAGCGTGGCTACACCTTC	CASKGQGERGYTF	TRBV19	TRBJ1-2	-	-
TGCGCCAGCAGCCAGATCTTAGCGGGGAAATCTCACGAGCAGTACTTC	CASSQILAGKSHEQYF	TRBV4-1	TRBJ2-7	-	TRBD2
TGTGCCAGCAGCTTAAATGTGGTGGTCACTGAAGCTTTCTTT	CASSLNVVVTEAFF	TRBV7-2	TRBJ1-1	-	-
TGTGCCAGCAGAGACACCAGCTCCTACAATGAGCAGTTCTTC	CASRDTSSYNEQFF	TRBV6-6	TRBJ2-1	-	-
TGTGCCACTACCGGGACGGTTAACACCGGGGAGCTGTTTTTT	CATTGTVNTGELFF	TRBV6-5	TRBJ2-2	-	-
TGCGCCAGCAGCTTGACCAGACAGGGGAACTATGGCTACACCTTC	CASSLTRQGNYGYTF	TRBV5-1	TRBJ1-2	once	TRBD1
TGTGCCAGCAGCCCCCCCGGGGACAGGGTCAATGAGCAGTTCTTC	CASSPPGDRVNEQFF	TRBV9	TRBJ2-1	-	TRBD1
TGTGCCAGCAGCGTAGGGAACCCGCCCACCTACAATGAGCAGTTCTTC	CASSVGNPPTYNEQFF	TRBV9	TRBJ2-1	once	-
TGCGCCAGCAGCTTGGATCACAGCACAGATACGCAGTATTTT	CASSLDHSTDTQYF	TRBV5-1	TRBJ2-3	-	-
TGTGCCAGCAGTTATGCCGCAACTAATGAAAAACTGTTTTTT	CASSYAATNEKLFF	TRBV27	TRBJ1-4	-	-
TGTGCCACCAGCAGAGACAGGGATGGAAACACCATATATTTT	CATSRDRDGNTIYF	TRBV15	TRBJ1-3	-	-
TGTGCCAGCAGCTTGGCCGCGGGCCTCGCCTATGAGCAGTACTTC	CASSLAAGLAYEQYF	TRBV5-8	TRBJ2-7	-	-
TGTGCCAGCAGTGATAAAGGGACTCATCGTTCTGGGGCCAACGTCCTGACTTTC	CASSDKGTHRSGANVLTF	TRBV2	TRBJ2-6	-	-
TGTGCCAGCAGTGAAGTACCTGGACTAGCGGTCTACGAGCAGTACTTC	CASSEVPGLAVYEQYF	TRBV2	TRBJ2-7	-	TRBD2
TGTGCCAGCAGCTTGTTGGGGGGAGCCGGGGAGCTGTTTTTT	CASSLLGGAGELFF	TRBV5-4	TRBJ2-2	-	-
TGTGCCAGCAGGTCAGGACAGGATGGCTACACCTTC	CASRSGQDGYTF	TRBV2	TRBJ1-2	-	TRBD1
TGTGCCAGCGTGACAGGGGGCGGGCAGCCCCAGCATTTT	CASVTGGGQPQHF	TRBV6-5	TRBJ1-5	-	TRBD1
TGTGCCAGCAGGGGTGGCGGAGCGGGAGGCACAGATACGCAGTATTTT	CASRGGGAGGTDTQYF	TRBV6-4	TRBJ2-3	-	TRBD2
TGTGCCAGCAGCGCACAGGTGCTCACTGAAGCTTTCTTT	CASSAQVLTEAFF	TRBV7-8	TRBJ1-1	-	-
TGTGCCAGCAGTAGTAGCGGGTCCCGAGAGCAGTACTTC	CASSSSGSREQYF	TRBV7-9	TRBJ2-7	-	TRBD2
TGTGCCAGCAGCCAAGTGGGGAATTCACCCCTCCACTTT	CASSQVGNSPLHF	TRBV14	TRBJ1-6	-	-
TGTGCCAGCAAAAGGCTGTGGGATTCTATCTACGAGCAGTACTTC	CASKRLWDSIYEQYF	TRBV28	TRBJ2-7	-	-
TGTGCCATCAGGGACTGCTGTAATGAGCAGTTCTTC	CAIRDCCNEQFF	TRBV10-3	TRBJ2-1	-	-
TGTGCCAGCAGCTTGGTTGGGGGACAGGGATTGTACAATGAGCAGTTCTTC	CASSLVGGQGLYNEQFF	TRBV5-6	TRBJ2-1	-	TRBD1
TGCGCCAGCAGCTTGGCTGGGGTGAGGGACACTGAAGCTTTCTTT	CASSLAGVRDTEAFF	TRBV5-1	TRBJ1-1	-	-